The table lists the clone carrying this T cell receptor beta chain with a few counts. Its antigen remains unidentified. These data belong to a study of early T cells in non-severe SARS-CoV-2 infection. Findings and caveats of the study: VDJdb matching, biased toward anti-spike CD8 responses, missed private and CD4 specificities.

The protocol attached unique molecular identifiers to individual cDNA molecules. TCRdb called the 5' RACE reads again in MiXCR, with one record for every CDR3 protein. The top ten clones hold 4.5% to 7% of a sample with approximately 70,000 distinct CDR3 sequences, about an eighth of them seen once. Germline V gene lookup returns CDR1 SGHNT and CDR2 YYREEE (reference sequence). V lost 0 bases, J lost 6 bases, and 3 bases stayed unmatched. The CDR3 length is 14 residues. Sequencing used whole blood, obtained at baseline. This receptor was obtained from an adult who was a healthcare worker with PCR-confirmed SARS-CoV-2 infection or an uninfected control (not recorded which). This chain joins TRBV5-4 and TRBJ2-1; 7 positions agree with TRBD1. The CDR3 loop reads CASSLGQGRNEQFF. The CDR3 region has the DNA TGTGCCAGCAGCTTGGGACAGGGCCGCAATGAGCAGTTCTTC.